Listed here is a single TCR beta chain. These data come from a study of blood T cell repertoires in COVID-19. Study-wide background: Whether acute or convalescent, the COVID-19 samples came from the United States, Italy and Spain. The analysed material was cDNA or gDNA that came from T cells, B-cell-depleted T cells, or PBMCs.

Produced via immunoSEQ multiplex PCR; TCRdb's table is partial and in-frame only. The sample carries more than 200,000 clones, approximately 80% recorded once. Adults between about 18 and 89 years of age took part from 24 US areas. Before being deemed recovered, Cohort 3 donors had two negative PCRs, clearance, or symptom resolution. The CDR3 is made up of 14 amino acids. Trimming pared 1 base from V and 4 bases from J, leaving 10 bases between. Germline CDR1 SGHVS, CDR2 FQNEAQ. The sequence derives from a man between 60 and 75 years old who had recovered from COVID-19. Material for sequencing was PBMCs or T cells enriched from blood (not recorded which). The gene calls are TRBV7-8 and TRBJ1-2, with TRBD1 as a possible D gene (5 bases). CDR3 protein: CASSLGQPRYGYTF. The CDR3 DNA reads TGTGCCAGCAGCTTAGGACAGCCTCGCTATGGCTACACCTTC.